What follows describes a single TCR beta chain. The data were obtained in a study of blood T cell repertoires in COVID-19. Study at large: PBMCs, B-cell-depleted T cells, or T cells were the source of the cDNA or gDNA that made up the material.

Enrolled through a virtual design, the participants were between roughly 18 and 95 years of age and came from some 25 US areas. Cohort 3 recovery required two negative PCRs, clearance, or symptom resolution. The CDR3 extends over 16 amino acids. CDR1 and CDR2 from the germline V gene are MGHRA and YSYEKL. Deletions cut 4 bases from V and 0 bases from J, with 13 bases between. Assay used: immunoSEQ multiplex PCR; TCRdb lists only in-frame clones, some missing. Of a few hundred thousand clones in the sample, about nine tenths were seen once. What was sequenced was PBMCs or T cells enriched from blood (not recorded which). The J gene is TRBJ1-3, the V gene TRBV4-1, with D unresolved. The source of this sequence is a young man who had recovered from COVID-19. The CDR3 here is CASSPLGKLSGNTIYF. The CDR3 bases are TGCGCCAGCAGCCCTCTCGGGAAACTCTCTGGAAACACCATATATTTT.